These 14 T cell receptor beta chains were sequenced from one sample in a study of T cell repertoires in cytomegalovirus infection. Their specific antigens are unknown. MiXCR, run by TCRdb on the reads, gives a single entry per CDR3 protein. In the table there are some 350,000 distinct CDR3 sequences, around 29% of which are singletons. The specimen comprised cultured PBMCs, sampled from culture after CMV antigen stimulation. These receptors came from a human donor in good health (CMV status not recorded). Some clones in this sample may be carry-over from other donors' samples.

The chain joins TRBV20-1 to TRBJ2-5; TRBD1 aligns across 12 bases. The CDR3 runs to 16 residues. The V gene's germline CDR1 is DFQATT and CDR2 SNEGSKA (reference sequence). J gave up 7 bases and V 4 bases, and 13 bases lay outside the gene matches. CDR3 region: CSATGTGGDGGRTQYF. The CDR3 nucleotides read TGCAGTGCTACCGGGACAGGGGGCGATGGGGGCAGGACCCAGTACTTC.

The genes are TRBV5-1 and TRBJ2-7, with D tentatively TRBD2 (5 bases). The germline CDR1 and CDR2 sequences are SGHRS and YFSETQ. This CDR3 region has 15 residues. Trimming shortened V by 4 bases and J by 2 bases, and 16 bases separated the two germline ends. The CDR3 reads CASSPALLGTYEQYF. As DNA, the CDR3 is TGCGCCAGCAGCCCGGCCCTACTAGGCACCTACGAGCAGTACTTC.

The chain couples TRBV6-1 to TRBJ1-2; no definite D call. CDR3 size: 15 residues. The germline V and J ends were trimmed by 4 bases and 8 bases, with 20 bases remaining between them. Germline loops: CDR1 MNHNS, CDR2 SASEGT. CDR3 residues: CASSGGGVPRNGYTF. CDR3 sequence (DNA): TGTGCCAGCAGTGGGGGTGGGGTCCCACGGAACGGCTACACCTTC.

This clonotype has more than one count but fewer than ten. The CDR3 loop is CASSPYRGRRETQYF. The CDR3 DNA sequence: TGTGCCAGCAGCCCATACAGGGGCAGGCGCGAGACCCAGTACTTC. The chain combines TRBV12-3 or TRBV12-4 with TRBJ2-5; 7 bases are shared with TRBD1. The CDR3 loop spans 15 amino acids. V was clipped by 6 bases and J by 5 bases; unmatched bases: 12.

CDR3: CASSLSVDRRNSPLHF. CDR3 DNA sequence: TGTGCCAGCAGCTTATCCGTAGACAGACGGAATTCACCCCTCCACTTT. The chain uses TRBV7-3 and TRBJ1-6; D perhaps matches TRBD1 (5 bases). Trimming shortened V by 2 bases and J by 7 bases, and 15 bases separated the two germline ends. The CDR3 is 16 amino acids. CDR1 is SGHTA, CDR2 FQGTGA, per germline.

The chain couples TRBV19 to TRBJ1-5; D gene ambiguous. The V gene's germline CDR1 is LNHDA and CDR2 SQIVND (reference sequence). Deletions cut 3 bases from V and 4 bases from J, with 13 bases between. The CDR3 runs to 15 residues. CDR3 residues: CASSIPQVGNQPQHF. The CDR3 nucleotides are TGTGCCAGTAGTATCCCCCAGGTTGGGAATCAGCCCCAGCATTTT. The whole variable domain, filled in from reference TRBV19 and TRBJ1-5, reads DGGITQSPKYLFRKEGQNVTLSCEQNLNHDAMYWYRQDPGQGLRLIYYSQIVNDFQKGDIAEGYSVSREKKESFPLTVTSAQKNPTAFYLCASSIPQVGNQPQHFGDGTRLSIL.

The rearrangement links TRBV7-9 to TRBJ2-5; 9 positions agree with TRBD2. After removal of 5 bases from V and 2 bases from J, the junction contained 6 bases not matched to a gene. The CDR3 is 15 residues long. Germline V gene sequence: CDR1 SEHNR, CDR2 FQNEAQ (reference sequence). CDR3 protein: CASSQTSGIQETQYF. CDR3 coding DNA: TGTGCCAGCAGCCAGACTAGCGGAATACAAGAGACCCAGTACTTC. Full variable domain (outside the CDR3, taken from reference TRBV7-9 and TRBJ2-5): DTGVSQNPRHKITKRGQNVTFRCDPISEHNRLYWYRQTLGQGPEFLTYFQNEAQLEKSRLLSDRFSAERPKGSFSTLEIQRTEQGDSAMYLCASSQTSGIQETQYFGPGTRLLVL.

The CDR3 DNA reads as TGTGCCAGCACCCTTCAGGGAGAGCAGTTCTTC. Protein sequence: CASTLQGEQFF. The chain couples TRBV12-3 or TRBV12-4 to TRBJ2-1; possibly TRBD1 for D (5 bases). The CDR3 is made up of 11 amino acids. The V end was cut by 7 bases, the J end by 10 bases, with 11 bases between.

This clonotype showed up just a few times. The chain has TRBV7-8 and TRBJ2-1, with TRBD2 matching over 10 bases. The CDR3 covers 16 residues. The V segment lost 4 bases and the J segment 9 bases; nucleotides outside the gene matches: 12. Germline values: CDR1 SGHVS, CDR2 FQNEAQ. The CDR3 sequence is CASSSPAGGSPLEQFF. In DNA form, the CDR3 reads TGTGCCAGCAGCTCCCCAGCGGGAGGGTCCCCCCTTGAGCAGTTCTTC.

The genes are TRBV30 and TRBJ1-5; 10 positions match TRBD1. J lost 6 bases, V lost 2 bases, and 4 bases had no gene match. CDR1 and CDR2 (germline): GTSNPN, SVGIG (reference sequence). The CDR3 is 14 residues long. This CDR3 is CAWSLTGGGQPQHF. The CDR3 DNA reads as TGTGCCTGGAGTTTGACAGGGGGCGGTCAGCCCCAGCATTTT.

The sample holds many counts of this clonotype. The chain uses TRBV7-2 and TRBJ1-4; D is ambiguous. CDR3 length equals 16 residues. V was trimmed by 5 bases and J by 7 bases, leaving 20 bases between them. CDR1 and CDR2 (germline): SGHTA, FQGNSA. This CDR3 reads CASSNSVRGSGEKLFF. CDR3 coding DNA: TGTGCCAGCAGCAACTCCGTGCGTGGGTCTGGTGAAAAACTGTTTTTT.

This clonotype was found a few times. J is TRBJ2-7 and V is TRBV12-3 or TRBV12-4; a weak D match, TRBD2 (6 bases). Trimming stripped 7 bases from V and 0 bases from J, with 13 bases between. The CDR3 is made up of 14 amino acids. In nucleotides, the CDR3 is TGTGCCAGCACACTCGCGGGACTCTCCTACGAGCAGTACTTC. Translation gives CASTLAGLSYEQYF.

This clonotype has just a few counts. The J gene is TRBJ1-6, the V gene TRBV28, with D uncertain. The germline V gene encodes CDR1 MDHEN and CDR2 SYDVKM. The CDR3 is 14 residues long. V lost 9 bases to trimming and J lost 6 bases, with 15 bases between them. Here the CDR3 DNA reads TGTGCCAGTGACGAAGGGCATGGTAATTCACCCCTCCACTTT. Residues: CASDEGHGNSPLHF.

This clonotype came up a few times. This chain's CDR3 is CASNTGAYGNQPQHF. CDR3 sequence (DNA): TGTGCCAGCAACACGGGCGCCTATGGCAATCAGCCCCAGCATTTT. This chain connects TRBV7-8 to TRBJ1-5; no clear D gene. Per the germline V gene, CDR1 is SGHVS and CDR2 is FQNEAQ. V dropped 7 bases and J dropped 2 bases, with 15 bases sitting between them. This CDR3 has 15 residues. Full variable domain (rest looked up from reference TRBV7-8 and TRBJ1-5): GAGVSQSPRYKVAKRGQDVALRCDPISGHVSLFWYQQALGQGPEFLTYFQNEAQLDKSGLPSDRFFAERPEGSVSTLKIQRTQQEDSAVYLCASNTGAYGNQPQHFGDGTRLSIL.